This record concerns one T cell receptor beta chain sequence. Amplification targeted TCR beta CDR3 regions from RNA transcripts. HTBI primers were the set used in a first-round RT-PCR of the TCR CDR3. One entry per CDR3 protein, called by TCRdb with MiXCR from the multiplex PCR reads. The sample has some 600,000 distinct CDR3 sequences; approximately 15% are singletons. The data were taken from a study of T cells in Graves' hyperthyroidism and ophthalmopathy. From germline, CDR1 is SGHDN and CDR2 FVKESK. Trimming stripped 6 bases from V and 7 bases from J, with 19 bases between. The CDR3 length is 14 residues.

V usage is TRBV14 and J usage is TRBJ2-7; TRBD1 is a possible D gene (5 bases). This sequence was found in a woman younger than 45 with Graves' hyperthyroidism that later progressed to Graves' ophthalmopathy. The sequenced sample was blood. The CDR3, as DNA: TGTGCCAGCAGTTCCGACAGCTATCTTGGAGAGCAGTACTTC. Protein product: CASSSDSYLGEQYF.